A single sample is the source of the 29 T cell receptor beta chains below, sequenced in a study of T cell responses to AZD1222 COVID-19 vaccine. Libraries were prepared by immunoSEQ multiplex PCR; TCRdb keeps only in-frame clonotypes and omits some of them. In the table there are around 100,000 clones, about 86% of which are singletons. Material: peripheral blood, obtained on day 0 of AZD1222 vaccination. The source is an adult in good health.

The genes are TRBV4-3 and TRBJ2-3; tentative D call: TRBD2 (6 bases). CDR3 length: 17 residues. Trimming cost V 1 base and J 2 bases, with 16 bases left between them. From germline, CDR1 is LGHNA and CDR2 YSLEER. The CDR3 reads CASSQATSGDDTDTQYF. In DNA form, the CDR3 reads TGCGCCAGCAGCCAAGCTACGTCGGGGGATGACACAGATACGCAGTATTTT.

The V and J genes are TRBV27 and TRBJ2-1; D could derive from TRBD1 or TRBD2 (5 bases each). Germline V gene lookup returns CDR1 MNHEY and CDR2 SMNVEV (reference sequence). Trimming cost V 8 bases and J 5 bases, with 16 bases left between them. The CDR3 runs 14 residues. The CDR3 bases are TGTGCCAGCTCCGGGACCCTCGATGACAATGAGCAGTTCTTC. Translated: CASSGTLDDNEQFF.

In this sample, this clone turned up a few times. This rearrangement joins TRBV19 to TRBJ1-6; D is unresolved. Germline V gives CDR1 LNHDA, CDR2 SQIVND (reference sequence). This CDR3 is 12 amino acids long. V was pared by 5 bases and J by 7 bases, with 6 bases between. In DNA, the CDR3 is TGTGCCAGTAGTGACAAAAATTCACCCCTCCACTTT. Amino acids: CASSDKNSPLHF.

The chain links TRBV7-8 to TRBJ1-1; the D gene is possibly TRBD1 (5 bases). CDR3 size: 15 residues. Germline lookup yields CDR1 SGHVS and CDR2 FQNEAQ. Trimming left V 1 base short and J 5 bases short, with 14 bases between. CDR3 loop: CASSLVGGGGTEAFF. The CDR3 nucleotides read TGTGCCAGCAGCTTAGTTGGCGGCGGGGGGACTGAAGCTTTCTTT.

The genes are TRBV12-3 or TRBV12-4 and TRBJ2-3, with D uncertain. The CDR3 has 13 residues. V was pared by 5 bases and J by 6 bases, with 12 bases between. The DNA of the CDR3 is TGTGCCAGCAGTCCACAGATATTTGATACGCAGTATTTT. Protein sequence: CASSPQIFDTQYF.

This clone was picked up one time. V gene TRBV2 combines with J gene TRBJ1-5, with D possibly matching TRBD1 (5 bases). The CDR3 is made up of 12 amino acids. Trimming took 3 bases from V and 5 from J, leaving 5 bases between them. The V gene's germline CDR1 is SNHLY and CDR2 FYNNEI. As DNA, the CDR3 is TGTGCCAGCAGTGAGGGGGATCAGCCCCAGCATTTT. It specifies CASSEGDQPQHF.

The chain links TRBV30 to TRBJ1-1, with 9 bases lining up with TRBD1. Germline CDR1 GTSNPN, CDR2 SVGIG (reference sequence). This CDR3 has 12 amino acids. With V trimmed by 4 bases and J by 11 bases, 8 bases remained unmatched. The CDR3, as DNA: TGTGCCTGGACCCGGACAGGGGTACGCGCTTTCTTT. Amino acid sequence: CAWTRTGVRAFF.

This chain uses TRBV5-4 with TRBJ1-1; TRBD1 is a possible D gene (5 bases). The CDR3 length is 16 residues. The V end lost 0 bases, the J end lost 0 bases, and 12 bases lay between the germline ends. CDR1 and CDR2 from the germline V gene are SGHNT and YYREEE (reference sequence). The CDR3 region has the DNA TGTGCCAGCAGCTTGGATCGCGGGACCATGAACACTGAAGCTTTCTTT. The encoded protein is CASSLDRGTMNTEAFF.

The chain uses TRBV15 and TRBJ2-1; D is unresolved. Germline lookup yields CDR1 LNHNV and CDR2 YYDKDF (reference sequence). V shed 8 bases and J shed 2 bases, with 4 bases lying between them. There are 11 residues in the CDR3. The CDR3 region has the DNA TGTGCCACCGGGGCCTACAATGAGCAGTTCTTC. This translates into CATGAYNEQFF.

The CDR3, as DNA: TGTGCCACCCACGGGCAGGGGCTAGGCACCGGGGAGCTGTTTTTT. This gives the protein CATHGQGLGTGELFF. The rearrangement joins TRBV3-1 (or the pseudogene TRBV3-2) to TRBJ2-2, with D possibly being TRBD1 (6 bases). The germline gives CDR1 LGHDT, CDR2 YNNKEL (reference sequence). CDR3 length: 15 residues. Trimming pared 10 bases from V and 4 bases from J, leaving 19 bases between.

This chain links TRBV11-2 with TRBJ2-7, with 8 positions matching TRBD1. Germline V gene sequence: CDR1 SGHAT, CDR2 FQNNGV. The V and J ends lost 6 bases and 1 base, in that order; junction bases with no gene match: 5. The CDR3 spans 14 residues. CDR3: CASSSTGGSYEQYF. CDR3 nucleotide sequence: TGTGCCAGCAGTTCAACAGGGGGGTCCTACGAGCAGTACTTC.

The chain combines TRBV7-9 with TRBJ1-5, with unresolved D. Trimming took off 0 bases at V and 3 bases at J, with 12 bases between the two ends. CDR1 SEHNR and CDR2 FQNEAQ come from the germline V gene (reference sequence). There are 16 residues in the CDR3. The CDR3 is CASSLANSESNQPQHF. The CDR3 nucleotides read TGTGCCAGCAGCTTAGCGAATTCGGAGTCCAATCAGCCCCAGCATTTT. Variable domain in full (rest from reference TRBV7-9 and TRBJ1-5): DTGVSQNPRHKITKRGQNVTFRCDPISEHNRLYWYRQTLGQGPEFLTYFQNEAQLEKSRLLSDRFSAERPKGSFSTLEIQRTEQGDSAMYLCASSLANSESNQPQHFGDGTRLSIL.

The rearrangement links TRBV3-1 (or the pseudogene TRBV3-2) to TRBJ1-6, with D possibly TRBD1 on 5 matching bases. V was clipped by 2 bases and J by 10 bases, with 6 bases between them. The CDR3 covers 12 residues. The germline V gene has CDR1 LGHDT and CDR2 YNNKEL (reference sequence). CDR3 nucleotide sequence: TGTGCCAGCAGCCAAAGGACATCACCCCTCCACTTT. It codes for CASSQRTSPLHF.

The genes are TRBV5-4 and TRBJ1-6; the D gene is possibly TRBD1 (5 bases). Germline V gene lookup returns CDR1 SGHNT and CDR2 YYREEE (reference sequence). Trimming took off 4 bases at V and 10 bases at J, with 18 bases between the two ends. CDR3 length: 15 amino acids. CDR3 nucleotides: TGTGCCAGCAGCCGCGACCGGGGCGGTGGGTCACCCCTCCACTTT. This gives the protein CASSRDRGGGSPLHF. Variable domain in full (rest from reference TRBV5-4 and TRBJ1-6): ETGVTQSPTHLIKTRGQQVTLRCSSQSGHNTVSWYQQALGQGPQFIFQYYREEENGRGNFPPRFSGLQFPNYSSELNVNALELDDSALYLCASSRDRGGGSPLHFGNGTRLTVT.

V is TRBV9 and J is TRBJ2-2, with TRBD2 matching 8 bases. After removal of 3 bases from V and 6 bases from J, the junction contained 7 bases not matched to a gene. The germline gives CDR1 SGDLS, CDR2 YYNGEE. The CDR3 length is 15 residues. CDR3 nucleotide sequence: TGTGCCAGCAGCGAGCGGGAGAATCTCCCCGGGGAGCTGTTTTTT. This encodes CASSERENLPGELFF.

This clone has a handful of counts. The genes are TRBV12-3 or TRBV12-4 and TRBJ2-7; D possibly corresponds to TRBD2 (6 bases). The CDR3 is 12 amino acids. With 8 bases removed from V and 6 bases from J, the gap between germline ends came to 14 bases. The CDR3: CASRGGSLEQYF. The DNA of the CDR3 is TGTGCCAGCCGGGGAGGATCGCTCGAGCAGTACTTC.

The CDR3 bases are TGTGCCAGCAGTCGCAGGGGTTACACTGAAGCTTTCTTT. This translates into CASSRRGYTEAFF. V gene TRBV6-2 or TRBV6-3 combines with J gene TRBJ1-1, with D perhaps TRBD1 (6 bases). V dropped 5 bases and J dropped 3 bases, with 10 bases sitting between them. Per germline, CDR1 MNHEY and CDR2 SVGEGT. The CDR3 totals 13 residues.

The CDR3 DNA follows: TGTGCCAGCAGCTTAAAACAGGCCCGTTCCTACAATGAGCAGTTCTTC. Translated, it gives CASSLKQARSYNEQFF. V is TRBV7-9 and J is TRBJ2-1; possible D gene TRBD1, 5 bases. This CDR3 is built from 16 residues. Germline CDR1 and CDR2: SEHNR and FQNEAQ (reference sequence). Deletions cut 2 bases from V and 1 base from J, with 12 bases between.

The chain couples TRBV7-9 to TRBJ1-3; weak D call: TRBD1 (5 bases). Germline lookup yields CDR1 SEHNR and CDR2 FQNEAQ (reference sequence). Trimming took off 3 bases at V and 0 bases at J, with 9 bases between the two ends. The CDR3 loop spans 15 amino acids. This CDR3 is CASSLGGDSGNTIYF. The CDR3, as DNA: TGTGCCAGCAGCTTGGGGGGAGACTCTGGAAACACCATATATTTT.

This clone was seen only once. The chain carries TRBV14 and TRBJ1-1; the D gene is possibly TRBD1 (5 bases). Germline V gene data show CDR1 as SGHDN and CDR2 as FVKESK. The V end was cut by 0 bases, the J end by 10 bases, with 9 bases between. The CDR3 is 12 residues long. The CDR3 loop is CASSQEGLSAFF. Written as DNA, the CDR3 is TGTGCCAGCAGCCAAGAGGGACTGTCAGCTTTCTTT.

The J gene is TRBJ1-1, the V gene TRBV19; D gene uncertain. The CDR3 length is 12 residues. Deletions cut 5 bases from V and 7 bases from J, with 11 bases between. Germline V gene data show CDR1 as LNHDA and CDR2 as SQIVND (reference sequence). The CDR3 region is CASSVQGSEAFF. The CDR3 nucleotides are TGTGCCAGTAGTGTACAAGGCAGTGAAGCTTTCTTT.

This chain links TRBV7-9 with TRBJ1-5; 10 positions agree with TRBD1. CDR3 length: 17 residues. Germline-derived CDR1 and CDR2 are SEHNR and FQNEAQ (reference sequence). J gave up 2 bases and V 5 bases, and 9 bases lay outside the gene matches. CDR3 amino acids: CASSPGTGVGGNQPQHF. CDR3 bases: TGTGCCAGCAGCCCCGGGACAGGGGTGGGAGGCAATCAGCCCCAGCATTTT.

The genes are TRBV5-6 and TRBJ2-1, with 8 bases matching TRBD1. V shed 2 bases, J shed 5 bases, and the junction held 9 bases outside the gene matches. CDR1 is SGHDT, CDR2 YYEEEE, per germline. The CDR3 has 16 residues. As DNA, the CDR3 is TGTGCCAGCAGCTTCCTCACGGACAGGGCAGACAATGAGCAGTTCTTC. It encodes CASSFLTDRADNEQFF.

DNA of the CDR3: TGCGCCAGCAGCTTGGTGCAGGGCTACGAGCAGTACTTC. This gives the protein CASSLVQGYEQYF. The V gene is TRBV5-1, the J gene TRBJ2-7, with D tentatively TRBD1 (5 bases). V was shortened by 0 bases and J by 3 bases, with 7 bases between the two germline ends. Germline V gene data show CDR1 as SGHRS and CDR2 as YFSETQ. The CDR3 length is 13 residues. Full variable domain (rest looked up from reference TRBV5-1 and TRBJ2-7): KAGVTQTPRYLIKTRGQQVTLSCSPISGHRSVSWYQQTPGQGLQFLFEYFSETQRNKGNFPGRFSGRQFSNSRSEMNVSTLELGDSALYLCASSLVQGYEQYFGPGTRLTVT.

This clone was observed a few times. The rearrangement joins TRBV5-4 to TRBJ1-1; 10 bases agree with TRBD1. The CDR3 runs to 12 residues. The ends lost 4 bases at V and 7 bases at J; junction bases unmatched: 1. Germline assignment: CDR1 SGHNT and CDR2 YYREEE (reference sequence). This CDR3 is CASSRDRGEAFF. In nucleotides, the CDR3 is TGTGCCAGCAGCAGGGACAGGGGTGAAGCTTTCTTT.

CDR3 residues: CATSDPRDTQGSYEQYF. The DNA of the CDR3 is TGTGCCACCAGTGATCCGAGGGACACCCAGGGCTCCTACGAGCAGTACTTC. The rearrangement joins TRBV24-1 to TRBJ2-7, with D perhaps matching TRBD1 (6 bases). CDR1 and CDR2 (germline): KGHDR, SFDVKD. This CDR3 has 17 amino acids. Trimming took 3 bases from V and 0 from J, leaving 17 bases between them.

This chain uses TRBV4-2 with TRBJ2-5, with 8 positions matching TRBD1. The CDR3 consists of 15 residues. Germline V gene data show CDR1 as LGHNA and CDR2 as YNFKEQ. V trimming: 1 base; J trimming: 4 bases; junction bases outside the gene matches: 5. CDR3 bases: TGTGCCAGCAGCCAAGGGCAGGGGGCGGGAGAGACCCAGTACTTC. Amino acid sequence: CASSQGQGAGETQYF.

This chain connects TRBV7-3 to TRBJ2-3; 7 nucleotides line up with TRBD2. V gave up 1 base and J gave up 4 bases; unmatched junction bases: 2. The CDR3 is made up of 14 amino acids. Germline assignment: CDR1 SGHTA and CDR2 FQGTGA. For the CDR3, the DNA is TGTGCCAGCAGCTTAAGGGGGGGAGCAGATACGCAGTATTTT. Its translation: CASSLRGGADTQYF. Full variable domain (remainder filled in from reference TRBV7-3 and TRBJ2-3): GAGVSQTPSNKVTEKGKYVELRCDPISGHTALYWYRQSLGQGPEFLIYFQGTGAADDSGLPNDRFFAVRPEGSVSTLKIQRTERGDSAVYLCASSLRGGADTQYFGPGTRLTVL.

V gene TRBV7-2 combines with J gene TRBJ1-4; the D is unclear. The V end was cut by 5 bases, the J end by 2 bases, with 12 bases between. Germline CDR1 is SGHTA and CDR2 is FQGNSA. The CDR3 sequence is 15 residues long. CDR3 protein: CASSPQRVTNEKLFF. For the CDR3, the DNA is TGTGCCAGCAGCCCTCAGCGGGTCACTAATGAAAAACTGTTTTTT.